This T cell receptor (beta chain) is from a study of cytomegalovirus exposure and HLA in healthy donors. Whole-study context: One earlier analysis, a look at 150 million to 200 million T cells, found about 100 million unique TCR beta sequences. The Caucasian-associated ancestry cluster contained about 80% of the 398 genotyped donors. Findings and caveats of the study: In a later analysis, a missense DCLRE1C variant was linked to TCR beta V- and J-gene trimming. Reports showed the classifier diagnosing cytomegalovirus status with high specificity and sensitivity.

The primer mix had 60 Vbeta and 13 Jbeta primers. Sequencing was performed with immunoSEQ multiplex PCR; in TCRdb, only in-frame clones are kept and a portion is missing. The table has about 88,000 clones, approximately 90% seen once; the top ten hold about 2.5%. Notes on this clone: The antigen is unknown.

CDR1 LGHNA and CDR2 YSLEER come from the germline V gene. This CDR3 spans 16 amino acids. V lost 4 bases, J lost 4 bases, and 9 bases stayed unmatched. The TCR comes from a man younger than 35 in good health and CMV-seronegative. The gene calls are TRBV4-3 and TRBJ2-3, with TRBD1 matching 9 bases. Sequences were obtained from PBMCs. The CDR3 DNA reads TGCGCCAGCAGCCCGGGCACCGGGACAGGGTCAGATACGCAGTATTTT. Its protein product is CASSPGTGTGSDTQYF.